Listed here is a single TCR beta chain. In the source study's methods: Estimation of nucleated cell counts was performed using reference gene primer amplification. Here immunoSEQ multiplex PCR was the method, and the copy in TCRdb shows in-frame clones only, minus some. V, J and clone size are those of that table, while D and trimming were read from the DNA. Here the sample spans about 200,000 clones, about nine tenths being singletons. V was cut by 0 bases and J by 2 bases, with 11 bases left in between. CDR3 length: 15 residues. CDR1 is SGHRS, CDR2 YFSETQ, per germline. These data come from a study of blood T cell repertoires in COVID-19. Study information: COVID-19 samples, acute and convalescent, were from the United States, Italy and Spain. T cells, B-cell-depleted T cells, or PBMCs supplied cDNA or gDNA.

The rearrangement links TRBV5-1 to TRBJ2-5; D may be TRBD2 (6 bases). The source material was peripheral blood. This receptor was taken from a woman in her 70s with acute or convalescent COVID-19. The CDR3 sequence: CASSLAPGVQETQYF. Written as DNA, the CDR3 is TGCGCCAGCAGCTTGGCTCCGGGGGTACAAGAGACCCAGTACTTC.